The clone carrying this TCR beta chain was observed a handful of times. Antigen unknown. At the survey level, the v3.0 immunoSEQ assay was run. Method: immunoSEQ multiplex PCR; TCRdb's copy keeps in-frame clones and lacks some. The sample has 15,000 to 20,000 clones, roughly 71% seen once; the top ten hold 15%. These data come from a study of long-term antiretroviral therapy in people with HIV. Study-level results: After ART, diversity increased yet remained lower than transplant donor controls. Documentation of ART adherence, viral resistance or therapy changes was absent. Possibly under older ART regimens, blood was drawn between the mid-2000s and the late 2010s.

This material consisted of unsorted PBMCs, taken around 2.4 years before starting antiretroviral therapy. This clonotype originated in a woman in her forties or fifties with HIV.

CDR3 loop: CASTKAGTGKAFF. In DNA, the CDR3 is TGTGCCAGCACCAAGGCCGGGACAGGGAAAGCTTTCTTT. The rearrangement links TRBV6-5 to TRBJ1-1, with 9 bases that match TRBD1. CDR1 and CDR2 (germline): MNHEY, SVGAGI. The CDR3 length is 13 residues. The V segment lost 7 bases and the J segment 9 bases; nucleotides outside the gene matches: 9.